This T cell receptor (beta chain) appears in the sequencing data of a study of cytomegalovirus exposure and HLA in healthy donors. CDR1 and CDR2 from the germline V gene are SGHTA and FQGNSA. Unmatched junction bases numbered 4, after V lost 2 bases and J lost 8 bases. There are 15 residues in the CDR3. PCR used 60 Vbeta primers and 13 Jbeta primers. TCRdb keeps only in-frame clones here, not all; method: immunoSEQ multiplex PCR. The sample holds about 130,000 clones, around 75% seen once. The sequence derives from a woman aged 45-60 years in good health and CMV-seronegative. The J gene is TRBJ2-1, the V gene TRBV7-2; 12 nucleotides line up with TRBD2. The sequencing sample was made of PBMCs. The CDR3 spells CASSLLAGGPDEQFF. CDR3 coding DNA: TGTGCCAGCAGCTTACTAGCGGGAGGGCCCGATGAGCAGTTCTTC.